The 28 T cell receptor beta chains reported below all come from one sample, sequenced in a study of blood T cell repertoires in COVID-19. The method was immunoSEQ multiplex PCR; TCRdb's version includes in-frame clones alone and lacks a portion of them. The sample yields about 320,000 clones, over 75% seen once. Sample: peripheral blood. The receptors were gathered from a human donor in a cohort sampled during active COVID-19.

In its sample, this clone was seen once. This chain connects TRBV19 to TRBJ1-1; D remains unclear. Trimming took 2 bases from V and 2 from J, leaving 3 bases between them. There are 12 residues in the CDR3. Germline loops: CDR1 LNHDA, CDR2 SQIVND (reference sequence). The DNA for the CDR3 is TGTGCCAGTAGTATACTTAACACTGAAGCTTTCTTT. Translated: CASSILNTEAFF.

The chain combines TRBV7-3 with TRBJ1-1, with D maybe TRBD1 (6 bases). The CDR3 loop spans 13 amino acids. The V and J ends lost 5 bases and 11 bases respectively, with 18 bases between them. The germline V gene has CDR1 SGHTA and CDR2 FQGTGA. CDR3 loop: CASSPGGSGAAFF. The CDR3 DNA is TGTGCCAGCAGCCCTGGGGGCTCAGGGGCTGCTTTCTTT.

This chain connects TRBV11-2 to TRBJ2-1; TRBD2 matches 9 bases. Looked up from germline, CDR1 is SGHAT and CDR2 is FQNNGV. CDR3 length: 17 residues. V lost 0 bases, J lost 4 bases, and 7 bases stayed unmatched. The DNA of the CDR3 is TGTGCCAGCAGCTTAGATTTTAGTAGCGGGGGATACAATGAGCAGTTCTTC. Its protein is CASSLDFSSGGYNEQFF.

The chain is built from TRBV7-2 and TRBJ1-2; D may be TRBD1 (6 bases). This CDR3 region has 16 residues. Germline-derived CDR1 and CDR2 are SGHTA and FQGNSA. Trimming left V 2 bases short and J 4 bases short, with 17 bases between. The CDR3 DNA is TGTGCCAGCAGCTTAATCCAAAACAGGGAGGGCTATGGCTACACCTTC. This gives the protein CASSLIQNREGYGYTF.

This chain connects TRBV18 to TRBJ1-2; perhaps TRBD1 as D (6 bases). Germline V gene sequence: CDR1 KGHSH, CDR2 LQKENI. The CDR3 runs 15 residues. Trimming stripped 3 bases from V and 4 bases from J, with 15 bases between. The chain's CDR3 is CASSPALTGLYGYTF. In nucleotides, the CDR3 is TGTGCCAGCTCACCCGCTTTGACAGGCCTCTATGGCTACACCTTC.

Note on this clone: Other DNA sequences in this specimen translate into the identical CDR3. J is TRBJ1-5 and V is TRBV24-1, with TRBD1 identical over 7 bases. The V gene end was trimmed by 4 bases and the J gene end by 2 bases; junction bases not matched to a gene: 4. Germline CDR1 and CDR2: KGHDR and SFDVKD. The CDR3 length is 15 residues. This CDR3 is CATSDPTGGNQPQHF. The CDR3 DNA reads as TGTGCCACCAGTGACCCCACAGGGGGCAATCAGCCCCAGCATTTT.

This clone was counted a few times. This rearrangement joins TRBV6-5 to TRBJ1-2, with D perhaps TRBD1 (6 bases). CDR1 MNHEY and CDR2 SVGAGI come from the germline V gene. The CDR3 is made up of 14 amino acids. V lost 6 bases to trimming and J lost 0 bases, with 11 bases between them. The CDR3: CASRQQGSNYGYTF. The CDR3 DNA is TGTGCCAGCAGGCAACAGGGTTCTAACTATGGCTACACCTTC.

This chain connects TRBV7-9 to TRBJ1-4, with D unclear. The V gene lost 4 bases and the J gene lost 8 bases, with 14 bases spanning the gap. The CDR3 sequence is 14 residues long. Germline V gene lookup returns CDR1 SEHNR and CDR2 FQNEAQ (reference sequence). CDR3 region: CASSSDDLREKLFF. The CDR3 bases are TGTGCCAGCAGCTCGGATGACTTACGGGAAAAACTGTTTTTT.

The chain links TRBV19 to TRBJ2-5; 7 bases line up with TRBD1. Unmatched junction bases numbered 8, after V lost 4 bases and J lost 3 bases. Germline values: CDR1 LNHDA, CDR2 SQIVND (reference sequence). This CDR3 is 15 amino acids long. CDR3 sequence (DNA): TGTGCCAGTAGTAAAGGACCACAGGGGAAAGAGACCCAGTACTTC. It codes for CASSKGPQGKETQYF.

This rearrangement joins TRBV7-3 to TRBJ2-6, with D perhaps TRBD1 (5 bases). This CDR3 contains 15 residues. V dropped 5 bases and J dropped 4 bases, with 12 bases sitting between them. Germline-derived CDR1 and CDR2 are SGHTA and FQGTGA. The CDR3 loop is CASSPRVSGANVLTF. The CDR3 DNA follows: TGTGCCAGCAGCCCCAGGGTTTCCGGGGCCAACGTCCTGACTTTC.

The DNA of the CDR3 is TGTGCCAGTATTGGACAGACAGATACGCAGTATTTT. Translated: CASIGQTDTQYF. The V and J genes are TRBV6-5 and TRBJ2-3; D possibly corresponds to TRBD1 (6 bases). The CDR3 is 12 amino acids. Germline values: CDR1 MNHEY, CDR2 SVGAGI. V dropped 9 bases and J dropped 3 bases, with 10 bases sitting between them.

The CDR3 reads CASSGQELGGYTF. CDR3 in DNA: TGCGCCAGCAGCGGACAGGAATTAGGTGGCTACACCTTC. This rearrangement joins TRBV10-1 to TRBJ1-2; TRBD1 matches at 7 bases. Germline trimming cut 6 bases from V and 7 bases from J; bases unmatched to any gene: 8. The length of the CDR3 is 13 residues. CDR1 WNHNN and CDR2 SYGVQD come from the germline V gene (reference sequence).

The chain recombines TRBV7-3 with TRBJ2-3; TRBD2 matches at 7 bases. The germline CDR1 and CDR2 sequences are SGHTA and FQGTGA. The trim removed 4 bases at V and 2 bases at J, leaving 6 bases unmatched. The CDR3 sequence is 15 residues long. The CDR3 spells CASSSTSVYTDTQYF. The CDR3 bases are TGTGCCAGCAGCTCTACTAGCGTGTACACAGATACGCAGTATTTT.

The chain has TRBV5-1 and TRBJ1-2; 9 positions match TRBD1. V was pared by 4 bases and J by 5 bases, with 9 bases of the junction left unmatched. Germline V lookup: CDR1 SGHRS, CDR2 YFSETQ. This CDR3 is built from 15 residues. CDR3 nucleotides: TGCGCCAGCAGCACCACGGCGGGACAGGGTTATGGCTACACCTTC. The encoded protein is CASSTTAGQGYGYTF.

This clone was observed at least ten times. The chain recombines TRBV6-5 with TRBJ1-1; TRBD1 aligns across 7 bases. The CDR3 totals 15 residues. After removal of 8 bases from V and 5 bases from J, the junction contained 14 bases not matched to a gene. The V gene's germline CDR1 is MNHEY and CDR2 SVGAGI. CDR3 sequence: CASSQFPTGRTEAFF. The DNA for the CDR3 is TGTGCCAGCTCCCAATTCCCGACAGGGAGGACTGAAGCTTTCTTT.

The J gene is TRBJ2-3, the V gene TRBV6-5; D is unclear. Germline V CDR1 and CDR2: MNHEY, SVGAGI. Trimming cost V 0 bases and J 1 base, with 8 bases left between them. The CDR3 covers 15 residues. CDR3 residues: CASSYSRSGTDTQYF. The CDR3 nucleotides read TGTGCCAGCAGTTACTCACGGAGCGGCACAGATACGCAGTATTTT.

This chain connects TRBV19 to TRBJ1-2, with a possible D match to TRBD1 (6 bases). In germline, CDR1 is LNHDA, CDR2 SQIVND (reference sequence). Trimming cost V 3 bases and J 3 bases, with 14 bases left between them. The CDR3 is 15 residues long. The CDR3 protein is CASSMRTHRDYGYTF. As DNA, the CDR3 is TGTGCCAGTAGTATGAGAACCCACAGGGACTATGGCTACACCTTC. Together with reference TRBV19 and TRBJ1-2, the CDR3 gives the full variable domain: DGGITQSPKYLFRKEGQNVTLSCEQNLNHDAMYWYRQDPGQGLRLIYYSQIVNDFQKGDIAEGYSVSREKKESFPLTVTSAQKNPTAFYLCASSMRTHRDYGYTFGSGTRLTVV.

This clone was found a few times. V gene TRBV30 combines with J gene TRBJ1-2; 11 nucleotides agree with TRBD1. This CDR3 has 13 residues. J lost 9 bases, V lost 4 bases, and 7 bases had no gene match. Looked up from germline, CDR1 is GTSNPN and CDR2 is SVGIG (reference sequence). This chain's CDR3 is CAWNADRGRSYTF. The DNA for the CDR3 is TGTGCCTGGAATGCGGACAGGGGGCGAAGCTACACCTTC.

The J gene is TRBJ2-3, the V gene TRBV7-9; 8 nucleotides match TRBD1. Per the germline V gene, CDR1 is SEHNR and CDR2 is FQNEAQ (reference sequence). The CDR3 is 18 amino acids. V lost 4 bases to trimming and J lost 0 bases; unmatched junction nucleotides: 12. The CDR3: CASSSPGGQVASTDTQYF. The CDR3 nucleotides read TGTGCCAGCAGCTCCCCTGGGGGACAGGTCGCTAGCACAGATACGCAGTATTTT. The entire variable domain, with the rest obtained from reference TRBV7-9 and TRBJ2-3, is as follows: DTGVSQNPRHKITKRGQNVTFRCDPISEHNRLYWYRQTLGQGPEFLTYFQNEAQLEKSRLLSDRFSAERPKGSFSTLEIQRTEQGDSAMYLCASSSPGGQVASTDTQYFGPGTRLTVL.

The chain uses TRBV10-2 and TRBJ2-7; D perhaps matches TRBD2 (7 bases). This CDR3 contains 17 residues. V was shortened by 0 bases and J by 6 bases, with 21 bases between the two germline ends. Germline loops: CDR1 WSHSY, CDR2 SAAADI. The CDR3: CASSESMGGLGYSEQYF. Here the CDR3 DNA reads TGCGCCAGCAGTGAGTCGATGGGGGGGCTAGGATATTCCGAGCAGTACTTC.

The count of this clone is one. The V and J genes are TRBV6-2 or TRBV6-3 and TRBJ2-3, with D possibly matching TRBD2 (5 bases). V was pared by 2 bases and J by 3 bases, with 21 bases between. CDR3 length: 18 amino acids. CDR1 MNHEY and CDR2 SVGEGT come from the germline V gene. The CDR3 coding sequence is TGTGCCAGCAGTTACCCTCACCCGCCCGGGGTGAGGACAGATACGCAGTATTTT. Translated, it gives CASSYPHPPGVRTDTQYF.

The chain couples TRBV18 to TRBJ2-7; 10 bases line up with TRBD1. Germline CDR1 is KGHSH and CDR2 is LQKENI. The CDR3 runs 16 residues. After removal of 6 bases from V and 4 bases from J, the junction contained 12 bases not matched to a gene. The CDR3 spells CASSSATGQGNYEQYF. For the CDR3, the DNA is TGTGCCAGCTCTTCCGCCACGGGACAGGGGAATTACGAGCAGTACTTC.

This chain links TRBV5-1 with TRBJ1-3; D ambiguous. This CDR3 region has 13 residues. Per germline, CDR1 SGHRS and CDR2 YFSETQ. V was pared by 4 bases and J by 8 bases, with 13 bases between. The CDR3 nucleotides read TGCGCCAGCAGCAGCGGAGGAGTAGACACCATATATTTT. This gives the protein CASSSGGVDTIYF. The whole variable domain, filled in from reference TRBV5-1 and TRBJ1-3, reads KAGVTQTPRYLIKTRGQQVTLSCSPISGHRSVSWYQQTPGQGLQFLFEYFSETQRNKGNFPGRFSGRQFSNSRSEMNVSTLELGDSALYLCASSSGGVDTIYFGEGSWLTVV.

The chain joins TRBV27 to TRBJ2-3; the D gene is possibly TRBD2 (6 bases). CDR3 length equals 15 residues. V gave up 5 bases and J gave up 0 bases, with 12 bases separating them. Per the germline V gene, CDR1 is MNHEY and CDR2 is SMNVEV (reference sequence). This chain's CDR3 is CASSPLATSTDTQYF. Here the CDR3 DNA reads TGTGCCAGCAGTCCGCTAGCGACGAGCACAGATACGCAGTATTTT.

The rearrangement joins TRBV2 to TRBJ2-1; the D gene is possibly TRBD1 (5 bases). Germline V gene sequence: CDR1 SNHLY, CDR2 FYNNEI. Trimming took off 1 base at V and 9 bases at J, with 16 bases between the two ends. The CDR3 contains 15 residues. CDR3 amino acids: CASSEVPTRVGEQFF. The DNA for the CDR3 is TGTGCCAGCAGTGAAGTACCTACCAGGGTGGGTGAGCAGTTCTTC. Looking up the rest from reference TRBV2 and TRBJ2-1 gives the full variable domain: EPEVTQTPSHQVTQMGQEVILRCVPISNHLYFYWYRQILGQKVEFLVSFYNNEISEKSEIFDDQFSVERPDGSNFTLKIRSTKLEDSAMYFCASSEVPTRVGEQFFGPGTRLTVL.

In this sample, this clone turned up a few times. CDR3 coding DNA: TGTGCCAGCAGCCAGGGAAAGGTCAGTTTAGGGGCCTACAATGAGCAGTTCTTC. Protein sequence: CASSQGKVSLGAYNEQFF. The chain couples TRBV14 to TRBJ2-1; D is perhaps TRBD1 (5 bases). Germline CDR1 reads SGHDN; CDR2 reads FVKESK. Trimming took off 3 bases at V and 2 bases at J, with 20 bases between the two ends. The CDR3 covers 18 residues.

The rearrangement uses TRBV27 and TRBJ1-5; D call uncertain. CDR1 is MNHEY and CDR2 is SMNVEV in the germline V gene (reference sequence). Trimming took off 4 bases at V and 0 bases at J, with 7 bases between the two ends. The CDR3 has 14 amino acids. For the CDR3, the DNA is TGTGCCAGCAGTTGGAGGAATAGCAATCAGCCCCAGCATTTT. It yields the protein CASSWRNSNQPQHF.

This chain connects TRBV18 to TRBJ1-2, with D unclear. This CDR3 is built from 14 residues. Looked up from germline, CDR1 is KGHSH and CDR2 is LQKENI. Trimming took 2 bases from V and 6 from J, leaving 13 bases between them. The CDR3 DNA is TGTGCCAGCTCACCAGAGGGAAAAGTTCATGGCTACACCTTC. Encoded protein: CASSPEGKVHGYTF.